Detailed here is one T cell receptor beta chain. Its antigen is still unknown. Germline-derived CDR1 and CDR2 are SEHNR and FQNEAQ (reference sequence). V lost 5 bases and J 11 bases, leaving 13 bases between the germline ends. The CDR3 consists of 12 residues. This entry belongs to a study of post-analysis software for immune sequencing data. Across the study: Several disease courses (relapsing-remitting, secondary progressive and progressive-relapsing) of multiple sclerosis were included. Study results and limitations: The five TRBV segments detected at higher frequency in patients than in controls included TRBV5-6, TRBV5-1 and TRBV20-1. Under the F measure, samples that were prepared in one batch clustered strongly together. Controls showed significantly higher normalized Chao1 diversity than did multiple sclerosis patients.

Included in the TCR beta cDNA libraries were unique molecular identifiers. The T cell input of roughly 0.95 to 11 million gave roughly 500,000 cDNA molecules. MiXCR, applied by TCRdb to the PCR reads, yields one record per CDR3 protein. The table shows roughly 800,000 distinct CDR3 sequences, with approximately 50% occurring only once. V is TRBV7-9 and J is TRBJ2-1, with D perhaps TRBD1 (6 bases). The source of this sequence is a girl under 18 with multiple sclerosis. Sequencing was carried out using blood. The CDR3 loop reads CASSPLRGKQFF. Written as DNA, the CDR3 is TGTGCCAGCAGCCCCCTCAGGGGAAAGCAGTTCTTC.